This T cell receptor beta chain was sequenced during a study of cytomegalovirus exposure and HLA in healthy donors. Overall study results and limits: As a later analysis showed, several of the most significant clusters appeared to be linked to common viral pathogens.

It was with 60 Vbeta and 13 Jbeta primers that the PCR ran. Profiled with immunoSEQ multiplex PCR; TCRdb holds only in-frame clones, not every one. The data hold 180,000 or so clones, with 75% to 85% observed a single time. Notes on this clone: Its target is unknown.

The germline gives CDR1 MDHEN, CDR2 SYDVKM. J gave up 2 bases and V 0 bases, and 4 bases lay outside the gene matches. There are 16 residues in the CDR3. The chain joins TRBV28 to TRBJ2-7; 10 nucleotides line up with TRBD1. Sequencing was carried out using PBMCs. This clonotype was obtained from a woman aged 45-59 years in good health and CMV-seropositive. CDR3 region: CASSLWSGTGAYEQYF. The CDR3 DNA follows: TGTGCCAGCAGTTTATGGAGTGGGACAGGGGCCTACGAGCAGTACTTC.